This TCR beta chain was identified during a study of blood T cell repertoires in COVID-19. Study context: COVID-19 samples, acute and convalescent, were from the United States, Italy and Spain. PBMCs, B-cell-depleted T cells, or T cells provided the cDNA or gDNA that made up the material.

Germline lookup yields CDR1 MNHEY and CDR2 SMNVEV (reference sequence). The CDR3 totals 17 residues. V shed 6 bases, J shed 5 bases, and the junction held 16 bases outside the gene matches. Authors' analysis steps: Amplification from reference gene primers served as the basis for estimated nucleated cell counts. Measured with immunoSEQ multiplex PCR; TCRdb has only the in-frame clones, and not every one. V and J calls and clone size are given by that table; D and trimming were obtained from the DNA. The sample carries fewer than 500,000 clones, around 90% recorded once. Living in about two dozen US areas, the participants were between about 18 and 100 years of age.

This receptor was obtained from a young woman with acute COVID-19. The rearrangement joins TRBV27 to TRBJ2-1; 7 bases align to TRBD1. Sample: PBMCs or T cells enriched from blood (not recorded which). CDR3: CASSTRLAGTVNNEQFF. In DNA, the CDR3 is TGTGCCAGCAGCACGCGGTTGGCCGGGACAGTCAACAATGAGCAGTTCTTC.